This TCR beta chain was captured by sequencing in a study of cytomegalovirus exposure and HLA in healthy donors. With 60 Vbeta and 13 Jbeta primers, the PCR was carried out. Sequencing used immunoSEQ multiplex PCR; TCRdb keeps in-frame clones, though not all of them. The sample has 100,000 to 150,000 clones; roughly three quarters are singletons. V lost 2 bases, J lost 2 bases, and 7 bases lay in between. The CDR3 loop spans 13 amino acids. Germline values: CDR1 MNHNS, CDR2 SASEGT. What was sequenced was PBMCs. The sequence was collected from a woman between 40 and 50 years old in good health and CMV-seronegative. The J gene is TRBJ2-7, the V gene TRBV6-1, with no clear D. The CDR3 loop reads CASSERETYEQYF. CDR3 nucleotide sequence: TGTGCCAGCAGTGAACGCGAAACCTACGAGCAGTACTTC.